Each of the 3 T cell receptor beta chains below was sequenced from the same sample in a study of blood T cell repertoires in COVID-19 (TCRdb year 2020). Library preparation was by the immunoSEQ multiplex PCR assay. TCRdb took over this immuneACCESS table, retaining in-frame rearrangements with V and J assigned. Such tables are incomplete; in checked studies, under half of the missing clones stem from an unresolved V gene, and the remainder is unexplained. Counted in this sample were around 34,000 clones; 83% of them appeared once. Roughly 3.5% of the sample lies in the top ten. Sequences were obtained from peripheral blood. The receptors were sampled from a man between 45 and 60 years old with acute or convalescent COVID-19.

The J gene is TRBJ2-3, the V gene TRBV7-2; 10 nucleotides match TRBD2. V gave up 4 bases and J gave up 7 bases; unmatched junction bases: 5. CDR3 length equals 14 residues. CDR1 is SGHTA, CDR2 FQGNSA, per germline. Here the CDR3 DNA reads TGTGCCAGCAGCTCCCCGGGACTAGCGTATACGCAGTATTTT. This gives the protein CASSSPGLAYTQYF.

The chain uses TRBV5-6 and TRBJ1-2; D unclear. The germline CDR1 and CDR2 sequences are SGHDT and YYEEEE. The CDR3 sequence is 12 residues long. Trimming took off 4 bases at V and 4 bases at J, with 8 bases between the two ends. This chain's CDR3 is CASSPGGYGYTF. In nucleotides, the CDR3 is TGTGCCAGCAGCCCAGGTGGCTATGGCTACACCTTC. The whole variable domain, filled in from reference TRBV5-6 and TRBJ1-2, reads DAGVTQSPTHLIKTRGQQVTLRCSPKSGHDTVSWYQQALGQGPQFIFQYYEEEERQRGNFPDRFSGHQFPNYSSELNVNALLLGDSALYLCASSPGGYGYTFGSGTRLTVV.

V and J are TRBV12-5 and TRBJ2-5; TRBD1 matches 9 bases. Germline V gene sequence: CDR1 LGHNT, CDR2 FRNRAP. CDR3 length: 18 amino acids. The J segment lost 4 bases and the V segment lost 4 bases, leaving 16 bases of the junction unmatched. CDR3 in amino acids: CASGSASGGTGWRETQYF. In nucleotides, the CDR3 is TGTGCTAGTGGTTCGGCTTCCGGAGGGACAGGGTGGAGAGAGACCCAGTACTTC.